This T cell receptor beta chain was found in a study of blood T cells in healthy people across ages (dated by TCRdb to the mid-2010s). Background for the entire study: In model experiments, template switching captured roughly one uniquely barcoded TCR beta cDNA molecule for every two T cells. To track age-related changes in TCR beta repertoire diversity, the study relied on deep sequencing normalized with unique cDNA molecular identifiers. The donors were divided into four age groups: young (average approximately 15 years), middle-aged (about 39), aged (roughly 66) and long-lived (around 80). To avoid experimental bias, donors of different ages were randomly spread across the sequencing lanes. For two donors (one aged 18 to 29 and one aged 80 or older), the study analyzed two additional independent replicas of 1 million unique cDNA reads from the same blood draw. Points the paper makes about the study in general: Since profiling was done on bulk unsorted PBMCs, naive and antigen-experienced compartments could not be conclusively compared. Because donor CMV infection status was unknown, age-related changes in expanded clonotypes were potentially confounded. Observed TCR beta diversity per million T cells fell roughly linearly with age, and a significant reduction was already apparent by age around 40. The long-lived group showed more naive CD4+ T cells, fewer expanded clones and increased TCR diversity than the aged group, suggesting age selection. Estimates of total diversity based on one million sequenced T cells were regarded as lower bounds and as underestimates. A strong correlation was found between observed TCR beta diversity and the percentage of naive T cells measured by flow cytometry.

Worth noting for this clonotype: Its antigen remains unidentified. The input lacks base qualities; no much larger clone sits a single base away.

The library was obtained by 5' RACE. Sequencer: Illumina HiSeq 2500. A second about 6 to 11 cycle PCR used a sample-barcoded 5' primer and a J-beta primer mix. A template-switch 5' adaptor carrying 12 random nucleotides introduced a unique molecular identifier onto each TCR beta cDNA molecule. At least 2.5 million CDR3-containing paired-end reads were obtained from each sample. First-strand cDNA was synthesized from all RNA with the Mint cDNA synthesis kit, primed by a TRBC-specific oligonucleotide. All cDNA was treated with uracil-DNA glycosylase and then went through a first 18-cycle PCR with the universal primers M1SS and BC2_uni_R. The paper's data handling went like this. Normalization of each sample was performed by random selection of 1 million high-quality reads, each carrying a distinct molecular identifier. Instead of being binned into consensus sequences, reads with shared molecular identifiers were discarded. MiTCR, with a Q25 quality threshold and the strictest error-elimination algorithm, was used for CDR3 identification, clonotype clustering and error correction. Lower-bound total TCR beta diversity was estimated with a nonparametric unseen species model using Euler transformation. The public reads were reanalyzed by TCRdb: fastp trimming at Q25, MiXCR alignment, in-frame beta chains only. Identical CDR3 proteins give one entry, which carries the most common genes and DNA. The V and J calls follow TCRdb's processing rather than the paper's. The sample profile shows approximately 770,000 distinct CDR3 sequences; 58% of them were found once. 22% of the sample belongs to the ten largest clones.

Systemically healthy Caucasian individuals from Russia, 39 in total and aged roughly 6 to 100 years, were included as donors. Each donor gave about 11 milliliters of peripheral blood, drawn into EDTA-treated Vacutainer tubes. Ficoll-Paque density-gradient centrifugation was used to isolate PBMCs, with at least 6.5 million per sample. Total RNA, at least 5 micrograms per sample, was extracted from PBMCs with Trizol reagent. The percentages of naive CD45RAhigh/CD27high T cells were determined by flow cytometry on a PBMC aliquot from every donor. The CDR3 sequence holds 15 residues, the cysteine and phenylalanine included. The read is trimmed to its CDR3 DNA, 45 bases read in frame from base 1. The germline V gene (reference sequence) supplies CDR1 DFQATT and CDR2 SNEGSKA. V ends up 6 bases short and J 2 bases short, with an unmatched junction base count of 8.

The sequence came from a man aged 25 to 40 in good health. Specimen: blood. The sequence links TRBV20-1 to TRBJ2-1; 9 central bases correspond to TRBD1. The DNA sequence reads TGCAGTGCCTCTCCTGGGGACAGGGCCTACAATGAGCAGTTCTTC. Translated, it gives CSASPGDRAYNEQFF.